Listed below are T cell receptor beta chains from one sample, sequenced in a study of cytotoxic CD8 clonotypes in ibrutinib-treated CLL. Generated by immunoSEQ multiplex PCR, the TCRdb table keeps only in-frame clones and is missing some. The sample consists of about 140,000 clones, approximately 75% of them appearing once. Sample: PBMCs, taken after 12 months of ibrutinib treatment. Source of these receptors: a human donor with chronic lymphocytic leukemia. CDR3s include the opening cysteine and the closing phenylalanine or tryptophan. The D gene is left open where the match is weak. Clone size is not always given. Where it is, it says once, few, many or a class for expanded clones.

TRBV5-1	TRBJ2-1	.	TRBD1	CASGGTGGIYNEQFF	TGCGCCAGCGGCGGGACAGGGGGGATCTACAATGAGCAGTTCTTC
TRBV21-1	TRBJ2-7	.	.	CASSNRVRPGSTYEQYF	TGTGCCAGCAGCAATCGGGTGAGGCCAGGCAGCACCTACGAGCAGTACTTC
TRBV5-6	TRBJ1-1	.	TRBD1	CASSKVLDRAMNTEAFF	TGTGCCAGCAGCAAGGTTTTGGACAGGGCTATGAACACTGAAGCTTTCTTT
TRBV7-7	TRBJ2-1	.	TRBD1	CASSQALGQGPDNEQFF	TGTGCTAGCAGCCAAGCCCTGGGACAGGGTCCTGACAATGAGCAGTTCTTC
TRBV4-2	TRBJ2-1	.	TRBD2	CASSPRGGREGEQFF	TGTGCCAGCAGCCCTCGCGGGGGGCGGGAGGGCGAGCAGTTCTTC
TRBV4-3	TRBJ2-1	.	TRBD2	CASSQDPAGEVNNEQFF	TGCGCCAGCAGCCAAGATCCAGCGGGAGAGGTCAACAATGAGCAGTTCTTC
TRBV5-6	TRBJ1-4	.	.	CASSEYRVSTNEKLFF	TGTGCCAGCAGCGAATATAGGGTTTCAACTAATGAAAAACTGTTTTTT
TRBV19	TRBJ2-7	.	.	CASSIQDSYEQYF	TGTGCCAGTAGTATACAGGACAGCTACGAGCAGTACTTC
TRBV9	TRBJ2-2	.	TRBD1	CASSVPKTGLNTGELFF	TGTGCCAGCAGCGTCCCGAAGACAGGGTTAAACACCGGGGAGCTGTTTTTT
TRBV11-2	TRBJ1-6	.	.	CASSQRERGSYSPLHF	TGTGCCAGCAGCCAACGGGAGCGGGGCAGCTATTCACCCCTCCACTTT
TRBV7-9	TRBJ2-3	.	TRBD2	CASSQDKTSGFTDTQYF	TGCGCCAGCAGCCAAGATAAGACTAGCGGATTCACAGATACGCAGTATTTT
TRBV7-9	TRBJ2-2	.	.	CASSLAGRNTGELFF	TGTGCCAGCAGCTTAGCCGGCAGGAACACCGGGGAGCTGTTTTTT
TRBV19	TRBJ1-3	.	.	CASSTGTGNTIYF	TGTGCCAGTAGTACCGGGACTGGAAACACCATATATTTT
TRBV12-5	TRBJ1-2	.	.	CASGLGEQGYGYTF	TGTGCTAGTGGTTTGGGGGAACAGGGCTATGGCTACACCTTC
TRBV27	TRBJ1-5	few	.	CASRAWAGNQPQHF	TGTGCCAGCAGGGCATGGGCTGGCAATCAGCCCCAGCATTTT
TRBV4-3	TRBJ2-1	.	.	CASSQDLGDEQFF	TGCGCCAGCAGCCAAGATCTTGGGGACGAGCAGTTCTTC
TRBV4-1	TRBJ1-1	once	.	CASSSVTNTEAFF	TGCGCCAGCAGCTCAGTAACCAACACTGAAGCTTTCTTT
TRBV5-1	TRBJ2-3	.	TRBD2	CASSLGSAGANTDTQYF	TGCGCCAGCAGCTTGGGATCAGCGGGAGCCAACACAGATACGCAGTATTTT
TRBV28	TRBJ2-7	.	.	CASSLSATVQAYEQYF	TGTGCCAGCAGTTTATCGGCGACAGTGCAGGCCTACGAGCAGTACTTC
TRBV27	TRBJ1-1	many	.	CASSVSRGGTEAFF	TGTGCCAGCAGTGTATCCAGGGGAGGGACTGAAGCTTTCTTT
TRBV19	TRBJ1-1	.	.	CASSAQGLLAEAFF	TGTGCCAGTAGTGCTCAGGGTCTTCTCGCTGAAGCTTTCTTT
TRBV7-9	TRBJ1-5	.	.	CASSLSGVDQPQHF	TGTGCCAGCAGCTTATCAGGGGTGGATCAGCCCCAGCATTTT
TRBV5-1	TRBJ2-1	.	TRBD2	CASGLAVYNEQFF	TGCGCCAGTGGACTAGCGGTTTACAATGAGCAGTTCTTC
TRBV6-5	TRBJ2-7	.	.	CASSSSIPILTYEQYF	TGTGCCAGCAGTTCCTCGATACCCATCTTGACCTACGAGCAGTACTTC
TRBV4-2	TRBJ2-7	.	.	CASSQAQGQEVQYF	TGTGCCAGCAGCCAAGCCCAGGGTCAGGAAGTGCAGTACTTC
TRBV10-1	TRBJ2-3	.	.	CASSESDGSSTDTQYF	TGCGCCAGCAGTGAGTCGGACGGGTCAAGCACAGATACGCAGTATTTT
TRBV13	TRBJ1-5	.	.	CASSLGLYNQPQHF	TGTGCCAGCAGCTTAGGCCTTTATAATCAGCCCCAGCATTTT
TRBV30	TRBJ1-2	.	.	CAWSVQRRGYTF	TGTGCCTGGAGTGTACAAAGACGCGGCTACACCTTC
TRBV11-3	TRBJ2-2	.	.	CASSSRDPYEGELFF	TGTGCCAGCAGTTCTCGGGACCCCTATGAGGGGGAGCTGTTTTTT
TRBV28	TRBJ2-7	.	.	CASSSPPPSYEQYF	TGTGCCAGCAGTTCCCCCCCACCTTCCTACGAGCAGTACTTC
TRBV6-1	TRBJ1-3	once	TRBD1	CASSQTGSGNTIYF	TGTGCCAGCAGCCAGACAGGGTCCGGAAACACCATATATTTT
TRBV7-2	TRBJ2-7	.	TRBD2	CASSLGLAGGVEQYF	TGTGCCAGCAGCTTGGGACTAGCGGGAGGGGTCGAGCAGTACTTC
TRBV7-9	TRBJ2-1	.	.	CASSFRAWGEQFF	TGTGCCAGCAGCTTCAGGGCATGGGGTGAGCAGTTCTTC
TRBV7-2	TRBJ1-1	.	.	CASSTRTGLDTEAFF	TGTGCCAGCAGCACCCGCACAGGACTTGACACTGAAGCTTTCTTT
TRBV7-2	TRBJ2-5	.	.	CASSQLARREETQYF	TGTGCCAGCAGCCAATTAGCTCGTCGTGAGGAGACCCAGTACTTC
TRBV28	TRBJ2-3	few	TRBD2	CASSPGGHTQYF	TGTGCCAGCTCCCCGGGGGGGCATACGCAGTATTTT
TRBV27	TRBJ1-5	.	.	CASSYTGFGNQPQHF	TGTGCCAGCAGTTACACAGGGTTTGGCAATCAGCCCCAGCATTTT